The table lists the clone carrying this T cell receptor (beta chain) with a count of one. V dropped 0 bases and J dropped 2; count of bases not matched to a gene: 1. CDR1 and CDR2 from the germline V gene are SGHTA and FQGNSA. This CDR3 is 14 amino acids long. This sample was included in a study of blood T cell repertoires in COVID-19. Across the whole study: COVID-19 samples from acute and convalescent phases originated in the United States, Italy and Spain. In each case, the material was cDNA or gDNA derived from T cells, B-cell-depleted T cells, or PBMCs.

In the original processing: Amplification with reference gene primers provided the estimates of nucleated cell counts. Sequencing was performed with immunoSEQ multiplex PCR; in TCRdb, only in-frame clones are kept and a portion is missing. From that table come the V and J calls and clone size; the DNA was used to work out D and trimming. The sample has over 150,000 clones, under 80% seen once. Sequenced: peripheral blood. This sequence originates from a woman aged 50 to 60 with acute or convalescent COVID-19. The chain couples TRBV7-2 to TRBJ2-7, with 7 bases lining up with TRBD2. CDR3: CASSLAGLAYEQYF. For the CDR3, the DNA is TGTGCCAGCAGCTTAGCAGGACTAGCCTACGAGCAGTACTTC.